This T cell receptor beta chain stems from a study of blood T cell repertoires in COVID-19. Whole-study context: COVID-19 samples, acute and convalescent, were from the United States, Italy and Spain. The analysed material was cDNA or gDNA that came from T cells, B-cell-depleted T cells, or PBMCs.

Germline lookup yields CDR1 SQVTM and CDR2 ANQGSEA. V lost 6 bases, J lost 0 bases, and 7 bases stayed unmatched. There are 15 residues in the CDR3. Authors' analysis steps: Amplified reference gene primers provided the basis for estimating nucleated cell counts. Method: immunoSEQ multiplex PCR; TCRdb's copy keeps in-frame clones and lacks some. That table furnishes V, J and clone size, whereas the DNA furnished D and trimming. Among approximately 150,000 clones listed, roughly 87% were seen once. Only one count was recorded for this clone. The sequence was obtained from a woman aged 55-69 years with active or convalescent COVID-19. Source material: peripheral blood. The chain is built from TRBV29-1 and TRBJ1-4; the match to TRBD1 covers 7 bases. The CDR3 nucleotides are TGCAGCGTCCAGGGGACAGAAGCAACTAATGAAAAACTGTTTTTT. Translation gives CSVQGTEATNEKLFF.